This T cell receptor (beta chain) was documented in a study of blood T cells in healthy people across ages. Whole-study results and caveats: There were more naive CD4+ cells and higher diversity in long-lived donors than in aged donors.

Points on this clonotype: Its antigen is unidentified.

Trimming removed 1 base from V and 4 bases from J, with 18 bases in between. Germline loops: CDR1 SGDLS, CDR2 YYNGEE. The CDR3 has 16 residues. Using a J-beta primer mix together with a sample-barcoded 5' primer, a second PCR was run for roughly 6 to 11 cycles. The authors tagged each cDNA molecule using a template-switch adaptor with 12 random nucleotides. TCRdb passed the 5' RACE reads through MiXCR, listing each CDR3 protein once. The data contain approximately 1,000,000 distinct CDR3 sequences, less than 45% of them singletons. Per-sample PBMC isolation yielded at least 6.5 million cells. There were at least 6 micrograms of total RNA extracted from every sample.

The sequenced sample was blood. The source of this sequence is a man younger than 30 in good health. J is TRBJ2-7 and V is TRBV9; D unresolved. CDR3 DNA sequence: TGTGCCAGCAGCGTATATTCCGGGCCCAATCCATACGAGCAGTACTTC. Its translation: CASSVYSGPNPYEQYF.